This TCR beta chain was sequenced for a study of tumor and adjacent non-tumor tissue in lung cancer. CDR3 size: 15 residues. Germline V gives CDR1 WNHNN, CDR2 SYGVQD (reference sequence). Three rounds of nested PCR, following a modified ARM-PCR protocol, produced the TCRbeta library. TCRdb processed the multiplex PCR reads anew with MiXCR; each CDR3 protein has one entry. Of over 60,000 distinct CDR3 sequences in the sample, 73% were seen once. RNA was extracted from bulk tissue without any cell sorting. Note on this clonotype: A read error may produce the germline difference seen at one junction end.

J is TRBJ2-1 and V is TRBV10-1; 8 bases are shared with TRBD2. The TCR originated in a man aged 55 to 70 with non-small cell lung cancer. The specimen was lung tumor tissue. The CDR3 coding sequence is TGCGCCAGCAGTTTTAGCGGGAACTCCTACAAAGAGCAGTTCTTC. It is translated as CASSFSGNSYKEQFF.